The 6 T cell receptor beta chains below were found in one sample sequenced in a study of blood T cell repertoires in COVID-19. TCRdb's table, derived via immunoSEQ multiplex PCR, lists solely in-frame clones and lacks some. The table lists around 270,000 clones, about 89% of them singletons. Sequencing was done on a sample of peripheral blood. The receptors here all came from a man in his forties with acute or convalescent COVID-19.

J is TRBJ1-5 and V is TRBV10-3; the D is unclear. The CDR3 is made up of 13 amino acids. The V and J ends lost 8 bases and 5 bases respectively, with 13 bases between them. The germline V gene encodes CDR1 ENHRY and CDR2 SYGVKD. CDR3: CAISVELDQPQHF. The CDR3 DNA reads TGTGCCATCTCTGTTGAGTTGGATCAGCCCCAGCATTTT.

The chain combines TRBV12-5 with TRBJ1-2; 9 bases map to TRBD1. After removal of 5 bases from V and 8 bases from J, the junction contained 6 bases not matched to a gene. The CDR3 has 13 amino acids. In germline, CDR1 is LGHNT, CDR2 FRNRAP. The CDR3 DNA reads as TGTGCTAGTGGTAGAGCGACAGGGGGAGGCTACACCTTC. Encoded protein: CASGRATGGGYTF.

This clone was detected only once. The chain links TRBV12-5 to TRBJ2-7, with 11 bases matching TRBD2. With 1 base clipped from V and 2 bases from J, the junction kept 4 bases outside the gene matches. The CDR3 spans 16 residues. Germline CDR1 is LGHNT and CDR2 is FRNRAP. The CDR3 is CASGLGGLAVTYEQYF. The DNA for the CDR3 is TGTGCTAGTGGTTTGGGGGGACTAGCGGTAACCTACGAGCAGTACTTC.

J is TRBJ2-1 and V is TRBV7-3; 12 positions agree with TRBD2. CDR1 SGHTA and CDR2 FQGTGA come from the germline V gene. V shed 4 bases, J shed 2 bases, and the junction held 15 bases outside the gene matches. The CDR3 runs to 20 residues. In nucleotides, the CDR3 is TGTGCCAGCAGCTATCGGCTCGGGGAACTAGCGGGGGGACCCTACAATGAGCAGTTCTTC. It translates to CASSYRLGELAGGPYNEQFF.

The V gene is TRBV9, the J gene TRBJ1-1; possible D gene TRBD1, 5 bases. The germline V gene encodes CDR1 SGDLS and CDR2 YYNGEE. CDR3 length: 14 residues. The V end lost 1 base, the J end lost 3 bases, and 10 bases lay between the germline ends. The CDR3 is CASSVKGIHTEAFF. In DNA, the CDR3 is TGTGCCAGCAGCGTAAAGGGGATCCACACTGAAGCTTTCTTT.

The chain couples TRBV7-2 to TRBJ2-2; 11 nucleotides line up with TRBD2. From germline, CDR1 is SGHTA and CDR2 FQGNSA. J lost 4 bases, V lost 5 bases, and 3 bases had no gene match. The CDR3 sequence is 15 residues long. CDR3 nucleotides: TGTGCCAGCAGCCCTACTAGCGGGGGCACCGGGGAGCTGTTTTTT. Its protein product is CASSPTSGGTGELFF.